One sample yielded the 10 T cell receptor beta chains listed below, sequenced in a study of STAT5B mutations in CD4+ large granular lymphocyte leukemia. Profiled with immunoSEQ multiplex PCR; TCRdb holds only in-frame clones, not every one. Here the sample spans 23,000 or so clones, around three quarters being singletons. The sequenced sample was CD4+ T cells from blood buffy coats. These receptors came from a human donor in good health.

This CDR3 is CASLRKGTGIYEQYF. CDR3 nucleotide sequence: TGTGCCAGCTTGAGGAAGGGTACGGGGATCTACGAGCAGTACTTC. The chain carries TRBV28 and TRBJ2-7; maybe TRBD2 (5 bases). Trimming removed 8 bases from V and 3 bases from J, with 20 bases in between. Germline V gene lookup returns CDR1 MDHEN and CDR2 SYDVKM. CDR3 length: 15 residues.

The chain has TRBV7-8 and TRBJ2-5; 8 nucleotides match TRBD1. After removal of 6 bases from V and 4 bases from J, the junction contained 10 bases not matched to a gene. The CDR3 has 15 residues. The germline V gene has CDR1 SGHVS and CDR2 FQNEAQ. The DNA of the CDR3 is TGTGCCAGCAGTTTTCAGGGGGCCGGGAGAGAGACCCAGTACTTC. Amino acids: CASSFQGAGRETQYF.

The chain joins TRBV28 to TRBJ1-5, with a tentative D call TRBD1 (5 bases). CDR1 is MDHEN, CDR2 SYDVKM, per germline. CDR3 size: 13 residues. V lost 6 bases to trimming and J lost 9 bases, with 15 bases between them. Here the CDR3 reads CASRNRGPWPQHF. In DNA, the CDR3 is TGTGCCAGCAGAAACCGGGGCCCCTGGCCCCAGCATTTT.

This clone was seen more than once but under ten times. The V gene is TRBV7-9, the J gene TRBJ2-7; D is undetermined. CDR3 length: 14 amino acids. The V gene lost 2 bases and the J gene lost 6 bases, with 14 bases spanning the gap. In germline, CDR1 is SEHNR, CDR2 FQNEAQ (reference sequence). In DNA, the CDR3 is TGTGCCAGCAGCTTAAGCCGCCTCTTGGTCGAGCAGTACTTC. The encoded protein is CASSLSRLLVEQYF.

The gene calls are TRBV10-3 and TRBJ2-5; 16 bases map to TRBD2. The J call may not be correct, given that the DNA end is closer to TRBJ2-7. CDR3 length: 16 residues. CDR1 and CDR2 (germline): ENHRY, SYGVKD. The CDR3 DNA sequence: TGTGCCATCAGTGCGGGGACTAGCGGGAGGGCGAGCGAGCAGTACTTC. As protein: CAISAGTSGRASEQYF.

V gene TRBV28 combines with J gene TRBJ2-6, with a tentative D call TRBD1 (5 bases). The CDR3 consists of 14 residues. Trimming shortened V by 6 bases and J by 3 bases, and 9 bases separated the two germline ends. CDR1 is MDHEN, CDR2 SYDVKM, per germline. The CDR3 DNA sequence: TGTGCCAGCAGCCAGGGATTTGGGGCCAACGTCCTGACTTTC. Its protein is CASSQGFGANVLTF.

A single count supports this clone. The chain carries TRBV27 and TRBJ2-7; unclear D gene. V lost 7 bases, J lost 6 bases, and 10 bases lay in between. CDR1 is MNHEY, CDR2 SMNVEV, per germline (reference sequence). The CDR3 is 11 amino acids. In DNA, the CDR3 is TGTGCCAGCACCTCCCGGACCGAGCAGTACTTC. This encodes CASTSRTEQYF.

The rearrangement links TRBV5-1 to TRBJ2-3, with a possible D match to TRBD2 (5 bases). Germline V gives CDR1 SGHRS, CDR2 YFSETQ. The CDR3 is made up of 15 amino acids. Trimming cost V 0 bases and J 1 base, with 9 bases left between them. Here the CDR3 DNA reads TGCGCCAGCAGCTTGGCCCTTAGCGGCACAGATACGCAGTATTTT. It codes for CASSLALSGTDTQYF.

The chain has TRBV29-1 and TRBJ2-3; D not resolved. This CDR3 is built from 15 residues. CDR1 and CDR2 from the germline V gene are SQVTM and ANQGSEA. Trimming took off 0 bases at V and 0 bases at J, with 10 bases between the two ends. Here the CDR3 reads CSVEDPAKSTDTQYF. The CDR3 nucleotides read TGCAGCGTTGAAGATCCCGCTAAAAGCACAGATACGCAGTATTTT.

The sample holds a few counts of this clone. The gene calls are TRBV2 and TRBJ1-1; unclear D gene. Germline V gene sequence: CDR1 SNHLY, CDR2 FYNNEI. The CDR3 is 16 amino acids. Deletions cut 7 bases from V and 0 bases from J, with 18 bases between. CDR3 sequence (DNA): TGTGCCAGCATTTTGCAGCCCGGTGGGGTGAACACTGAAGCTTTCTTT. Its protein product is CASILQPGGVNTEAFF.